The present entry profiles one T cell receptor (beta chain) with its context. The data were taken from a study of blood T cell repertoires in COVID-19. Study overall: Samples came from the United States, Italy and Spain, spanning acute and convalescent COVID-19.

Clones were sequenced by immunoSEQ multiplex PCR, and TCRdb holds only the in-frame ones, with some missing. The sample holds a few hundred thousand clones; about 90% are singletons and the top ten take approximately 0.99%. The CDR3 loop spans 15 amino acids. In germline, CDR1 is KGHSH, CDR2 LQKENI. Trimming at V came to 3 bases and at J to 6 bases, leaving 6 bases not matched to a gene. The sequencing sample was made of PBMCs or T cells enriched from blood (not recorded which). This TCR was sampled from a woman aged 25 to 39 who had recovered from COVID-19. The chain couples TRBV18 to TRBJ2-1; 9 bases agree with TRBD1. The CDR3 reads CASSPGQGGSNEQFF. DNA of the CDR3: TGTGCCAGCTCACCGGGACAGGGTGGATCCAATGAGCAGTTCTTC.